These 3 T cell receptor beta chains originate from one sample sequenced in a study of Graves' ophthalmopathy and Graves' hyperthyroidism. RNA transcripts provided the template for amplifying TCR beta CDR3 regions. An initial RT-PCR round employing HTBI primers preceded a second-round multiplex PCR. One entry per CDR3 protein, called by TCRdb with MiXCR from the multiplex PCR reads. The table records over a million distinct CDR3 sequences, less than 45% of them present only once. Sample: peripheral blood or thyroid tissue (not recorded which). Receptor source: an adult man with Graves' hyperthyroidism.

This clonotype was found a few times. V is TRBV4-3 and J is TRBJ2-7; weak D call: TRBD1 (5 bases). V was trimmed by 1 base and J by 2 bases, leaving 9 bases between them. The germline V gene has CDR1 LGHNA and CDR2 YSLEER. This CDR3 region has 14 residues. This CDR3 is CASSQGQHTYEQYF. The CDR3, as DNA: TGCGCCAGCAGCCAAGGACAGCACACCTACGAGCAGTACTTC.

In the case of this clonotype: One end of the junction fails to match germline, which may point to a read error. CDR3 loop: CSAGDETGAGELFF. CDR3 nucleotide sequence: TGCAGTGCTGGAGATGAGACAGGGGCCGGGGAGCTGTTTTTT. This rearrangement joins TRBV20-1 to TRBJ2-2, with 8 bases that match TRBD1. Germline V lookup: CDR1 DFQATT, CDR2 SNEGSKA (reference sequence). The length of the CDR3 is 14 residues.

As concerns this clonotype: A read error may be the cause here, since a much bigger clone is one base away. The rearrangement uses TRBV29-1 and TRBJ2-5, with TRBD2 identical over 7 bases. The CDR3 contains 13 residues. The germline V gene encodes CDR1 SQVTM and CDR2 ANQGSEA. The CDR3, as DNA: TGCAGTGCGCTAACGGGGGGAAAAGAGACCCAGTACTTC. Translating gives CSALTGGKETQYF.